This T cell receptor (beta chain) was recorded in a study of identifying expanded T cells in peripheral blood. Germline V gives CDR1 SGHVS, CDR2 FNYEAQ. The CDR3 length is 17 residues. Deletions cut 5 bases from V and 1 base from J, with 21 bases between. The assay was immunoSEQ multiplex PCR, and TCRdb's table has in-frame clones only and misses some. The repertoire consists of about 100,000 clones, with roughly 87% occurring once and the leading ten covering roughly 15%. The specimen was blood. The chain links TRBV7-6 to TRBJ2-7; D ambiguous. This receptor was taken from a person between 18 and 75 years old in good health. CDR3 coding DNA: TGTGCCAGCAGCCCCTTTGGTTCTGCTGAGTTATCCTACGAGCAGTACTTC. Residues: CASSPFGSAELSYEQYF. Full variable domain (remainder filled in from reference TRBV7-6 and TRBJ2-7): GAGVSQSPRYKVTKRGQDVALRCDPISGHVSLYWYRQALGQGPEFLTYFNYEAQQDKSGLPNDRFSAERPEGSISTLTIQRTEQRDSAMYRCASSPFGSAELSYEQYFGPGTRLTVT.